The 12 T cell receptor beta chains below all came from one sample that was sequenced in a study of T cells in Graves' hyperthyroidism and ophthalmopathy. Amplification yielded TCR beta CDR3 regions, with RNA transcripts as the source. The TCR CDR3 was amplified in a first-round RT-PCR using the HTBI primer set. TCRdb re-called the multiplex PCR reads through MiXCR, storing one row per CDR3 protein. The table shows 400,000 to 600,000 distinct CDR3 sequences, with around 20% occurring only once. The sequenced material came from blood. The source is a man younger than 35 with Graves' hyperthyroidism.

This clonotype was counted ten times or more. J is TRBJ1-5 and V is TRBV12-3 or TRBV12-4, with D hard to call. Trimming pared 8 bases from V and 6 bases from J, leaving 17 bases between. This CDR3 is 14 amino acids long. Here the CDR3 DNA reads TGTGCCAGCGCAAGGAGGTCATGGGGTCAGCCCCAGCATTTT. Translated, it gives CASARRSWGQPQHF.

The chain has TRBV7-8 and TRBJ1-1, with D perhaps TRBD1 (5 bases). V lost 3 bases and J 8 bases, leaving 22 bases between the germline ends. The CDR3 consists of 16 residues. Germline V gives CDR1 SGHVS, CDR2 FQNEAQ. The CDR3 coding sequence is TGTGCCAGCAGCTTTAATCAGGGCGTGGATGGAACCGAAGCTTTCTTT. Its protein is CASSFNQGVDGTEAFF. The whole variable domain, filled in from reference TRBV7-8 and TRBJ1-1, reads GAGVSQSPRYKVAKRGQDVALRCDPISGHVSLFWYQQALGQGPEFLTYFQNEAQLDKSGLPSDRFFAERPEGSVSTLKIQRTQQEDSAVYLCASSFNQGVDGTEAFFGQGTRLTVV.

This clonotype appeared many times. The chain carries TRBV6-1 and TRBJ2-7, with D unresolved. With 2 bases removed from V and 5 bases from J, the gap between germline ends came to 13 bases. The germline V gene has CDR1 MNHNS and CDR2 SASEGT. This CDR3 has 14 residues. The CDR3 region has the DNA TGTGCCAGCAGTGAAAATGCAGCCTTTGACGAGCAGTACTTC. Its translation is CASSENAAFDEQYF.

The chain recombines TRBV4-3 with TRBJ2-2; D is perhaps TRBD2 (6 bases). With 5 bases removed from V and 1 base from J, the gap between germline ends came to 11 bases. CDR1 is LGHNA and CDR2 is YSLEER in the germline V gene. This CDR3 contains 15 residues. This CDR3 is CASSSGTLNTGELFF. Written as DNA, the CDR3 is TGCGCCAGCAGCTCCGGGACTTTGAACACCGGGGAGCTGTTTTTT.

This clonotype showed up many times. The chain carries TRBV19 and TRBJ1-5; possible D gene TRBD1, 6 bases. The CDR3 consists of 15 residues. The germline V and J ends were trimmed by 3 bases and 10 bases, with 19 bases remaining between them. The germline CDR1 and CDR2 sequences are LNHDA and SQIVND (reference sequence). CDR3 region: CASSMVVGGNIPQHF. The CDR3, as DNA: TGTGCCAGTAGTATGGTTGTAGGGGGGAATATACCCCAGCATTTT. The variable domain in full, completed from reference TRBV19 and TRBJ1-5, reads DGGITQSPKYLFRKEGQNVTLSCEQNLNHDAMYWYRQDPGQGLRLIYYSQIVNDFQKGDIAEGYSVSREKKESFPLTVTSAQKNPTAFYLCASSMVVGGNIPQHFGDGTRLSIL.

This clonotype appeared many times. This rearrangement joins TRBV6-5 to TRBJ1-1, with 8 bases that match TRBD1. Germline CDR1 reads MNHEY; CDR2 reads SVGAGI. The CDR3 consists of 15 residues. The V gene end was trimmed by 4 bases and the J gene end by 1 base; junction bases not matched to a gene: 5. CDR3 sequence: CASSFGTGSNTEAFF. DNA of the CDR3: TGTGCCAGCAGTTTCGGGACAGGATCGAACACTGAAGCTTTCTTT.

Ten or more counts support this clonotype. The chain has TRBV3-1 and TRBJ1-1; unclear D gene. Germline assignment: CDR1 LGHDT and CDR2 YNNKEL (reference sequence). This CDR3 is 15 amino acids long. The V gene lost 2 bases and the J gene lost 0 bases, with 10 bases spanning the gap. The CDR3 loop reads CASSQQQGMNTEAFF. In nucleotides, the CDR3 is TGTGCCAGCAGCCAACAACAAGGAATGAACACTGAAGCTTTCTTT.

Many counts were recorded for this clonotype. The chain uses TRBV6-1 and TRBJ2-7; 8 bases are a match to TRBD2. V gave up 2 bases and J gave up 1 base; unmatched junction bases: 22. The CDR3 runs to 21 residues. Germline V gene lookup returns CDR1 MNHNS and CDR2 SASEGT. CDR3 residues: CASSERGKGELGRGASYEQYF. CDR3 DNA sequence: TGTGCCAGCAGTGAAAGGGGCAAAGGGGAACTAGGGCGGGGGGCGTCCTACGAGCAGTACTTC.

The rearrangement uses TRBV9 and TRBJ1-6, with TRBD1 matching 7 bases. Germline V gene sequence: CDR1 SGDLS, CDR2 YYNGEE. This CDR3 has 15 residues. Unmatched junction bases numbered 6, after V lost 3 bases and J lost 6 bases. The CDR3 sequence: CASSAEGQINSPLHF. The CDR3, as DNA: TGTGCCAGCAGCGCCGAGGGACAGATTAATTCACCCCTCCACTTT.

This clonotype was seen a few times. This chain connects TRBV6-1 to TRBJ2-7, with TRBD1 as a possible D gene (6 bases). CDR1 and CDR2 (germline): MNHNS, SASEGT. CDR3 length: 17 residues. With 2 bases removed from V and 2 bases from J, the gap between germline ends came to 19 bases. CDR3 sequence (DNA): TGTGCCAGCAGTGAATTATGGGGGCCCTCCACAACCTACGAGCAGTACTTC. Translating it yields CASSELWGPSTTYEQYF.

This clonotype was observed many times. The V gene is TRBV2, the J gene TRBJ1-5; TRBD1 is a possible D gene (6 bases). The CDR3 extends over 15 amino acids. V was shortened by 5 bases and J by 1 base, with 12 bases between the two germline ends. The germline CDR1 and CDR2 sequences are SNHLY and FYNNEI. CDR3: CASSYDRSSNQPQHF. The CDR3 DNA sequence: TGTGCCAGCAGTTACGACAGGTCGAGCAATCAGCCCCAGCATTTT.

This clonotype was recorded a few times. The V and J genes are TRBV11-2 and TRBJ1-1; TRBD1 aligns across 11 bases. CDR1 SGHAT and CDR2 FQNNGV come from the germline V gene. The V segment lost 4 bases and the J segment 5 bases; nucleotides outside the gene matches: 6. CDR3 length: 15 amino acids. The chain's CDR3 is CASSSGQGAPTEAFF. CDR3 in DNA: TGTGCCAGCAGCTCCGGACAGGGGGCGCCTACTGAAGCTTTCTTT.